These 18 T cell receptor beta chains came from one sample sequenced in a study of cytomegalovirus exposure and HLA in healthy donors. Primers: 60 Vbeta forward and 13 Jbeta reverse. Assay used: immunoSEQ multiplex PCR; TCRdb lists only in-frame clones, some missing. The sample holds about 160,000 clones. The sequenced material came from PBMCs. Source of these receptors: a woman in her sixties or seventies in good health and CMV-seronegative.

The chain couples TRBV6-5 to TRBJ1-3; D unresolved. Between the trimmed V and J ends, which lost 6 bases and 0 bases, there was a span of 12 bases. The CDR3 loop spans 15 amino acids. CDR1 is MNHEY, CDR2 SVGAGI, per germline. The CDR3 sequence is CASSYGLSSGNTIYF. The DNA for the CDR3 is TGTGCCAGCAGCTACGGCCTCTCCTCTGGAAACACCATATATTTT.

V gene TRBV12-2 combines with J gene TRBJ2-5; the table's D call, TRBD1, has no DNA check behind it. TRBV12-2 is flagged as a pseudogene. This CDR3 has 16 amino acids. As DNA, the CDR3 is TGTGCAAGTCGCTTATGGGGACAGACGAGACAAGAGACCCAGTACTTC. Its protein product is CASRLWGQTRQETQYF.

About this clone: This sample also contains other DNA sequences that code for the same CDR3. The J gene is TRBJ2-7, the V gene TRBV6-1, with TRBD1 as a possible D gene (5 bases). The ends were cut back, 3 bases at V and 0 bases at J, with 6 bases in the middle. Germline V gene data show CDR1 as MNHNS and CDR2 as SASEGT. The CDR3 sequence is 13 residues long. The CDR3 sequence is CASSETVSYEQYF. CDR3 DNA sequence: TGTGCCAGCAGTGAGACAGTCTCCTACGAGCAGTACTTC.

The chain carries TRBV4-1 and TRBJ1-2, with TRBD1 matching 7 bases. J lost 7 bases, V lost 1 base, and 15 bases had no gene match. The CDR3 sequence is 17 residues long. CDR1 and CDR2 (germline): MGHRA, YSYEKL. The CDR3 loop reads CASSQAPQYYRGGGYTF. The CDR3 bases are TGCGCCAGCAGCCAAGCCCCTCAATACTACAGGGGTGGTGGCTACACCTTC.

The chain is built from TRBV5-1 and TRBJ2-3, with D possibly matching TRBD1 (6 bases). The length of the CDR3 is 14 residues. Germline CDR1 SGHRS, CDR2 YFSETQ. Trimming left V 0 bases short and J 3 bases short, with 8 bases between. The CDR3 nucleotides read TGCGCCAGCAGCTTGGACAGGGTTACAGATACGCAGTATTTT. Its translation is CASSLDRVTDTQYF.

The V gene is TRBV18, the J gene TRBJ2-7; no reliable D call. The V end was cut by 3 bases, the J end by 2 bases, with 8 bases between. CDR1 is KGHSH and CDR2 is LQKENI in the germline V gene. The CDR3 has 13 amino acids. The CDR3 region has the DNA TGTGCCAGCTCACCGAACAGAGCCTACGAGCAGTACTTC. Amino acids: CASSPNRAYEQYF.

The V gene is TRBV7-3, the J gene TRBJ2-7; possibly TRBD1 for D (6 bases). The germline V and J ends were trimmed by 4 bases and 3 bases, with 13 bases remaining between them. CDR1 and CDR2 from the germline V gene are SGHTA and FQGTGA. This CDR3 contains 14 residues. CDR3 in DNA: TGTGCCAGCAGCTCATCCCGGGACAACTACGAGCAGTACTTC. Amino acid sequence: CASSSSRDNYEQYF. The variable domain in full, completed from reference TRBV7-3 and TRBJ2-7, reads GAGVSQTPSNKVTEKGKYVELRCDPISGHTALYWYRQSLGQGPEFLIYFQGTGAADDSGLPNDRFFAVRPEGSVSTLKIQRTERGDSAVYLCASSSSRDNYEQYFGPGTRLTVT.

The V and J genes are TRBV18 and TRBJ1-6; D is unresolved. Germline V gene sequence: CDR1 KGHSH, CDR2 LQKENI. This CDR3 spans 12 amino acids. With 6 bases removed from V and 8 bases from J, the gap between germline ends came to 8 bases. CDR3 loop: CASSTGDSPLHF. The DNA for the CDR3 is TGTGCCAGCTCGACGGGTGATTCACCCCTCCACTTT.

The chain combines TRBV21-1 with TRBJ2-7; the table gives TRBD2 as D, unverified against the DNA. TRBV21-1 is reported as a pseudogene. The CDR3 has 15 amino acids. The CDR3 loop is CASSEGLAASYEQYF. DNA of the CDR3: TGTGCCAGCAGCGAAGGACTAGCGGCCTCCTACGAGCAGTACTTC.

With respect to this clone: At one end, the junction sequence differs from germline, possibly due to a read error. The CDR3 loop reads CACSYSGQAYEQYF. Written as DNA, the CDR3 is TGTGCCTGCAGTTACTCGGGACAGGCCTACGAGCAGTACTTC. This rearrangement joins TRBV6-6 to TRBJ2-7; 8 bases agree with TRBD1. Germline loops: CDR1 MNHNY, CDR2 SVGAGI (reference sequence). CDR3 length: 14 residues.

In DNA, the CDR3 is TGTGCCAGCAGTAACAATGGACAGGGAGGAAACACCATATATTTT. Protein product: CASSNNGQGGNTIYF. V is TRBV6-5 and J is TRBJ1-3, with 8 bases matching TRBD1. Trimming at V came to 5 bases and at J to 4 bases, leaving 7 bases not matched to a gene. The germline V gene has CDR1 MNHEY and CDR2 SVGAGI. The CDR3 sequence is 15 residues long.

The CDR3 loop reads CASSWTAYYEQYF. DNA of the CDR3: TGTGCCAGCAGTTGGACAGCTTACTACGAGCAGTACTTC. The V gene is TRBV11-2, the J gene TRBJ2-7; D possibly corresponds to TRBD1 (6 bases). The CDR3 runs to 13 residues. Trimming took off 6 bases at V and 3 bases at J, with 12 bases between the two ends. Germline assignment: CDR1 SGHAT and CDR2 FQNNGV.

The rearrangement links TRBV30 to TRBJ1-6; no firm D call. This CDR3 spans 13 amino acids. The germline V gene encodes CDR1 GTSNPN and CDR2 SVGIG (reference sequence). The V end was cut by 1 base, the J end by 13 bases, with 14 bases between. The CDR3 bases are TGTGCCTGGAGTGACGGGTCCTCGGCGCCCCTCCACTTT. Its translation: CAWSDGSSAPLHF.

The chain uses TRBV30 and TRBJ2-1; D is possibly TRBD2 (6 bases). CDR3 length: 13 residues. Germline CDR1 reads GTSNPN; CDR2 reads SVGIG (reference sequence). V was pared by 3 bases and J by 8 bases, with 14 bases between. The CDR3 protein is CAWRGLPPDEQFF. The CDR3 DNA follows: TGTGCCTGGAGGGGACTGCCCCCCGATGAGCAGTTCTTC. The whole variable domain, remainder taken from reference TRBV30 and TRBJ2-1, is SQTIHQWPATLVQPVGSPLSLECTVEGTSNPNLYWYRQAAGRGLQLLFYSVGIGQISSEVPQNLSASRPQDRQFILSSKKLLLSDSGFYLCAWRGLPPDEQFFGPGTRLTVL.

The V call is TRBV10-3, the J call TRBJ2-5; 9 bases match TRBD1. Germline trimming cut 11 bases from V and 11 bases from J; bases unmatched to any gene: 9. CDR1 is ENHRY, CDR2 SYGVKD, per germline. The CDR3 extends over 11 amino acids. CDR3 sequence reads: CAVQGAWEQYF. CDR3 DNA: TGTGCCGTACAGGGGGCTTGGGAGCAGTACTTC.

The V and J genes are TRBV27 and TRBJ2-5; 8 nucleotides line up with TRBD1. Trimming took 5 bases from V and 5 from J; bases not matched to a gene: 16. Germline V gene data show CDR1 as MNHEY and CDR2 as SMNVEV (reference sequence). The length of the CDR3 is 17 residues. CDR3 sequence (DNA): TGTGCCAGCAGTACTTGGACAGGGACTTCGGTTAAGGAGACCCAGTACTTC. Its protein product is CASSTWTGTSVKETQYF.

This sequence joins TRBV18 and TRBJ2-4; no reliable D call. The germline V and J ends were trimmed by 3 bases and 0 bases, with 9 bases remaining between them. The germline V gene encodes CDR1 KGHSH and CDR2 LQKENI. There are 15 residues in the CDR3. The CDR3: CASSPVSVAKNIQYF. CDR3 nucleotides: TGTGCCAGCTCACCCGTCTCAGTAGCCAAAAACATTCAGTACTTC.

V usage is TRBV6-5 and J usage is TRBJ1-2; TRBD1 agrees at 9 bases. Germline CDR1 MNHEY, CDR2 SVGAGI. The CDR3 spans 15 residues. The V gene end was trimmed by 4 bases and the J gene end by 7 bases; junction bases not matched to a gene: 10. The CDR3 is CASSSEGTGLGGYTF. DNA of the CDR3: TGTGCCAGCAGTTCTGAGGGGACAGGGTTAGGTGGCTACACCTTC.